These 17 T cell receptor beta chains originate from one sample sequenced in a study of T cells after posttransplantation cyclophosphamide. TCRdb's copy holds only in-frame clones and misses some; the assay was immunoSEQ multiplex PCR. Of 45,000 or so clones in the sample, about 90% were seen once. Sequencing was done on a sample of PBMCs. All receptors derive from a woman between 50 and 59 years old in good health and a related stem cell transplant donor.

CDR3 amino acids: CASSLDASGRAGDTQYF. CDR3 nucleotides: TGTGCCAGCAGCTTAGATGCTAGCGGGAGAGCGGGAGATACGCAGTATTTT. The gene calls are TRBV11-2 and TRBJ2-3, with 10 bases lining up with TRBD2. This CDR3 has 17 amino acids. The germline CDR1 and CDR2 sequences are SGHAT and FQNNGV. V shed 0 bases and J 5 bases; nucleotides not matched to a gene: 8.

The chain couples TRBV7-2 to TRBJ2-6, with 10 bases identical to TRBD1. The CDR3 is 18 amino acids. The V and J ends lost 2 bases and 0 bases, in that order; junction bases with no gene match: 4. Per germline, CDR1 SGHTA and CDR2 FQGNSA. In DNA, the CDR3 is TGTGCCAGCAGCTTACAAGGGACAGGGGCCTCTGGGGCCAACGTCCTGACTTTC. It is translated as CASSLQGTGASGANVLTF.

The CDR3 here is CASSQPRNAIYYEQYF. CDR3 DNA: TGTGCCAGCAGCCAACCCCGTAACGCGATCTACTACGAGCAGTACTTC. The chain recombines TRBV4-2 with TRBJ2-5; no firm D call. The DNA matches TRBJ2-7 better at its end, which makes the J call doubtful. CDR1 is LGHNA, CDR2 YNFKEQ, per germline. The CDR3 runs to 16 residues.

The chain joins TRBV7-8 to TRBJ2-5; tentative D call: TRBD1 (6 bases). This CDR3 spans 13 amino acids. Between the trimmed V and J ends, which lost 3 bases and 11 bases, there was a span of 16 bases. CDR1 and CDR2 (germline): SGHVS, FQNEAQ. CDR3 bases: TGTGCCAGCAGCTTGTACGGGATGAGGGGGCAGTACTTC. Amino acids: CASSLYGMRGQYF.

The chain links TRBV6-1 to TRBJ1-1, with D possibly matching TRBD1 (6 bases). V was shortened by 9 bases and J by 4 bases, with 18 bases between the two germline ends. The V gene's germline CDR1 is MNHNS and CDR2 SASEGT. The CDR3 loop spans 14 amino acids. The CDR3 DNA sequence: TGTGCCAGTAACAGACAGGATCGGCGCACTGAAGCTTTCTTT. Translated, it gives CASNRQDRRTEAFF.

The chain recombines TRBV5-1 with TRBJ1-2; D is ambiguous. The V end was cut by 0 bases, the J end by 8 bases, with 17 bases between. The germline gives CDR1 SGHRS, CDR2 YFSETQ. This CDR3 region has 15 residues. In DNA, the CDR3 is TGCGCCAGCAGCTTGGAATCCTTTAGCGGTTGGGGCTACACCTTC. Protein product: CASSLESFSGWGYTF. The full variable domain, its missing parts supplied by reference TRBV5-1 and TRBJ1-2, is KAGVTQTPRYLIKTRGQQVTLSCSPISGHRSVSWYQQTPGQGLQFLFEYFSETQRNKGNFPGRFSGRQFSNSRSEMNVSTLELGDSALYLCASSLESFSGWGYTFGSGTRLTVV.

The chain joins TRBV5-4 to TRBJ2-4; a possible D gene is TRBD2 (5 bases). Germline-derived CDR1 and CDR2 are SGHNT and YYREEE (reference sequence). The CDR3 runs 14 residues. The V end lost 2 bases, the J end lost 7 bases, and 13 bases lay between the germline ends. CDR3 DNA: TGTGCCAGCAGCTTTTCCGGGGTGGTGAACATTCAGTACTTC. Protein product: CASSFSGVVNIQYF.

This clone was counted between two and nine times. The J gene is TRBJ1-4, the V gene TRBV20-1; D ambiguous. Germline loops: CDR1 DFQATT, CDR2 SNEGSKA (reference sequence). This CDR3 has 11 amino acids. Trimming shortened V by 8 bases and J by 7 bases, and 11 bases separated the two germline ends. For the CDR3, the DNA is TGCAGTTCCAAGGAGGCTGAAAAACTGTTTTTT. This gives the protein CSSKEAEKLFF.

V gene TRBV5-5 combines with J gene TRBJ2-2; 7 bases match TRBD2. The CDR3 sequence is 16 residues long. J gave up 1 base and V 3 bases, and 6 bases lay outside the gene matches. Germline V gene sequence: CDR1 SGHKS, CDR2 YYEKEE (reference sequence). As DNA, the CDR3 is TGTGCCAGCAGCTGGGAGGGGAGGGGGAACACCGGGGAGCTGTTTTTT. It encodes CASSWEGRGNTGELFF.

The chain combines TRBV5-1 with TRBJ2-3; D is possibly TRBD2 (5 bases). Germline V gene sequence: CDR1 SGHRS, CDR2 YFSETQ. This CDR3 has 14 amino acids. V lost 3 bases and J lost 2, with 10 bases in between. CDR3 in DNA: TGCGCCAGCAGCTCCGGACTTTCCACAGATACGCAGTATTTT. This codes for CASSSGLSTDTQYF.

V usage is TRBV6-5 and J usage is TRBJ1-2; 8 positions match TRBD1. The germline CDR1 and CDR2 sequences are MNHEY and SVGAGI. Trimming cost V 1 base and J 4 bases; bases outside gene matches: 5. The CDR3 spans 15 residues. The CDR3 nucleotides read TGTGCCAGCAGTTACTTTCAGGGGGCCGGCTATGGCTACACCTTC. It is translated as CASSYFQGAGYGYTF.

This clone is labeled as medium-sized (0.01 to 0.1%). This rearrangement joins TRBV11-2 to TRBJ2-3, with a tentative D call TRBD2 (5 bases). The CDR3 runs to 15 residues. Germline V gene sequence: CDR1 SGHAT, CDR2 FQNNGV. Trimming removed 3 bases from V and 0 bases from J, with 10 bases in between. The CDR3 region has the DNA TGTGCCAGCAGCTTTATCAGCGGAAGCACAGATACGCAGTATTTT. This codes for CASSFISGSTDTQYF.

The rearrangement joins TRBV28 to TRBJ2-7; 9 nucleotides align to TRBD2. The CDR3 contains 16 residues. In germline, CDR1 is MDHEN, CDR2 SYDVKM. The V gene end was trimmed by 8 bases and the J gene end by 0 bases; junction bases not matched to a gene: 11. CDR3: CASGPWSGGSSYEQYF. CDR3 DNA sequence: TGTGCCAGCGGACCCTGGAGCGGGGGGAGCTCCTACGAGCAGTACTTC.

This clone showed up just once. CDR3 bases: TGTGCCAGCAGCCCCGGACAGGGGGCGCCTTTAAACACCGGGGAGCTGTTTTTT. It is translated as CASSPGQGAPLNTGELFF. The chain employs TRBV14 and TRBJ2-2, with 11 bases lining up with TRBD1. Trimming removed 4 bases from V and 2 bases from J; junction bases left unmatched: 9. The V gene's germline CDR1 is SGHDN and CDR2 FVKESK. This CDR3 region has 18 residues. Together with reference TRBV14 and TRBJ2-2, the CDR3 gives the full variable domain: EAGVTQFPSHSVIEKGQTVTLRCDPISGHDNLYWYRRVMGKEIKFLLHFVKESKQDESGMPNNRFLAERTGGTYSTLKVQPAELEDSGVYFCASSPGQGAPLNTGELFFGEGSRLTVL.

The sample holds one count of this clone. V usage is TRBV2 and J usage is TRBJ2-7; 8 nucleotides align to TRBD1. Losses at the gene ends were 6 bases for V and 1 base for J; bases not matched to a gene: 8. Germline assignment: CDR1 SNHLY and CDR2 FYNNEI. CDR3 length: 15 amino acids. CDR3 sequence (DNA): TGTGCCAGCAGAGCGACAGGGGTCACTTCCTACGAGCAGTACTTC. Amino acid sequence: CASRATGVTSYEQYF.

The chain couples TRBV11-2 to TRBJ1-1; 11 nucleotides agree with TRBD1. The V gene end was trimmed by 2 bases and the J gene end by 0 bases; junction bases not matched to a gene: 8. This CDR3 is built from 18 residues. Germline CDR1 SGHAT, CDR2 FQNNGV. CDR3 in DNA: TGTGCCAGCAGCTTACCCCGTGGACAGGGGGCGGTGAACACTGAAGCTTTCTTT. This sequence encodes CASSLPRGQGAVNTEAFF.

The rearrangement links TRBV5-1 to TRBJ2-5; the match to TRBD2 covers 13 bases. The V and J ends lost 2 bases and 3 bases, in that order; junction bases with no gene match: 7. The CDR3 length is 17 residues. The germline CDR1 and CDR2 sequences are SGHRS and YFSETQ. CDR3 in DNA: TGCGCCAGCAGCTTCCGGACTAGCGGGAGTGGGGAAGAGACCCAGTACTTC. Translation gives CASSFRTSGSGEETQYF.